This TCR beta chain was captured by sequencing in a study of T cell repertoires in cytomegalovirus infection. Looking at the study overall: Matching HLA type and CMV infection were both indicated by public TCR beta signatures. Whole-study results and caveats: Across the ex vivo response, the dominant clonotypes were HLA-C-restricted CMV-specific TCR beta clonotypes. Public TCR beta family frequency separated CMV-and-HLA carriers, including in an independent cohort.

CDR3 size: 15 residues. Per germline, CDR1 SEHNR and CDR2 FQNEAQ (reference sequence). The V gene end was trimmed by 0 bases and the J gene end by 3 bases; junction bases not matched to a gene: 4. With regard to this clonotype: What it binds is not known.

TCRdb itself ran the reads through MiXCR, one entry per CDR3 protein. The sample carries approximately 160,000 distinct CDR3 sequences, over 15% recorded once. This receptor was obtained from a human donor in good health (CMV status not recorded). Some clones in this sample may be carry-over from other donors' samples. The chain employs TRBV7-9 and TRBJ2-5, with TRBD1 matching over 7 bases. Sequences were obtained from CD8+ T cells from PBMCs. The CDR3: CASSLATGTEETQYF. The CDR3 region has the DNA TGTGCCAGCAGCTTAGCGACCGGGACAGAAGAGACCCAGTACTTC. Drawing the rest from reference TRBV7-9 and TRBJ2-5, the complete variable domain is DTGVSQNPRHKITKRGQNVTFRCDPISEHNRLYWYRQTLGQGPEFLTYFQNEAQLEKSRLLSDRFSAERPKGSFSTLEIQRTEQGDSAMYLCASSLATGTEETQYFGPGTRLLVL.